One and the same sample provided the 13 T cell receptor beta chains below, sequenced in a study of cytomegalovirus exposure and HLA in healthy donors. Vbeta (60) and Jbeta (13) primers were used in the PCR. This table comes from immunoSEQ multiplex PCR, and its TCRdb copy is limited to in-frame clones, with some not included. The table has some 150,000 clones, roughly four fifths seen once. Sequencing was done on a sample of PBMCs. The source of these receptors is a man aged 45 to 65 in good health and CMV-seropositive.

With respect to this clone: Mismatch with germline at one junction end may stem from a read error. The chain carries TRBV7-9 and TRBJ2-7, with TRBD1 as a possible D gene (5 bases). Germline-derived CDR1 and CDR2 are SEHNR and FQNEAQ (reference sequence). CDR3 length: 14 amino acids. CDR3 DNA sequence: TGTTCCAGCAGCTTCCAGGGCGGCCTACGAGAGCAGTACTTC. It yields the protein CSSSFQGGLREQYF.

The chain uses TRBV5-4 and TRBJ2-3, with 7 bases that match TRBD2. Losses at the gene ends were 0 bases for V and 0 bases for J; bases not matched to a gene: 4. The CDR3 consists of 16 residues. CDR1 and CDR2 from the germline V gene are SGHNT and YYREEE (reference sequence). For the CDR3, the DNA is TGTGCCAGCAGCTTGGCCGGAGCGGGGAGCACAGATACGCAGTATTTT. It is translated as CASSLAGAGSTDTQYF. Looking up the rest from reference TRBV5-4 and TRBJ2-3 gives the full variable domain: ETGVTQSPTHLIKTRGQQVTLRCSSQSGHNTVSWYQQALGQGPQFIFQYYREEENGRGNFPPRFSGLQFPNYSSELNVNALELDDSALYLCASSLAGAGSTDTQYFGPGTRLTVL.

V and J are TRBV19 and TRBJ2-7; D ambiguous. CDR1 and CDR2 from the germline V gene are LNHDA and SQIVND (reference sequence). V was cut by 5 bases and J by 2 bases, with 7 bases left in between. The CDR3 covers 12 residues. As DNA, the CDR3 is TGTGCCAGTAGTGGCAACACCTACGAGCAGTACTTC. It translates to CASSGNTYEQYF.

The chain recombines TRBV7-2 with TRBJ2-2; 10 nucleotides match TRBD1. The CDR3 runs to 16 residues. Germline V gene lookup returns CDR1 SGHTA and CDR2 FQGNSA. With V trimmed by 5 bases and J by 7 bases, 10 bases remained unmatched. For the CDR3, the DNA is TGTGCCAGCAGCCCTCCGGGACAGGGGTTCGGCGGGGAGCTGTTTTTT. This codes for CASSPPGQGFGGELFF.

The chain is built from TRBV5-1 and TRBJ1-2; a weak D match, TRBD1 (5 bases). Trimming shortened V by 0 bases and J by 6 bases, and 9 bases separated the two germline ends. The CDR3 is made up of 13 amino acids. Germline values: CDR1 SGHRS, CDR2 YFSETQ. The DNA for the CDR3 is TGCGCCAGCAGCTTGGCAGGGTCCGATGGCTACACCTTC. Encoded protein: CASSLAGSDGYTF. Together with reference TRBV5-1 and TRBJ1-2, the CDR3 gives the full variable domain: KAGVTQTPRYLIKTRGQQVTLSCSPISGHRSVSWYQQTPGQGLQFLFEYFSETQRNKGNFPGRFSGRQFSNSRSEMNVSTLELGDSALYLCASSLAGSDGYTFGSGTRLTVV.

This chain connects TRBV30 to TRBJ2-2; D perhaps matches TRBD1 (6 bases). Trimming cost V 3 bases and J 2 bases, with 10 bases left between them. Germline assignment: CDR1 GTSNPN and CDR2 SVGIG (reference sequence). The CDR3 is made up of 14 amino acids. The CDR3 is CAWRWGQNTGELFF. Here the CDR3 DNA reads TGTGCCTGGAGATGGGGACAAAACACCGGGGAGCTGTTTTTT. Based on the CDR3 plus reference TRBV30 and TRBJ2-2, the full variable domain is SQTIHQWPATLVQPVGSPLSLECTVEGTSNPNLYWYRQAAGRGLQLLFYSVGIGQISSEVPQNLSASRPQDRQFILSSKKLLLSDSGFYLCAWRWGQNTGELFFGEGSRLTVL.

The chain carries TRBV4-1 and TRBJ1-2, with TRBD1 identical over 8 bases. Germline CDR1 MGHRA, CDR2 YSYEKL. The CDR3 is 13 residues long. V was clipped by 8 bases and J by 4 bases; unmatched bases: 6. CDR3 protein: CASQDREGYGYTF. DNA for the CDR3: TGCGCCAGCCAGGACAGGGAAGGCTATGGCTACACCTTC.

This clone was observed once. The V gene is TRBV29-1, the J gene TRBJ1-4; D gene unclear. CDR1 and CDR2 from the germline V gene are SQVTM and ANQGSEA. Trimming stripped 7 bases from V and 4 bases from J, with 7 bases between. This CDR3 spans 11 amino acids. CDR3 loop: CSAFLNEKLFF. In nucleotides, the CDR3 is TGCAGCGCCTTCCTTAATGAAAAACTGTTTTTT.

The V gene is TRBV27, the J gene TRBJ2-7; D is perhaps TRBD1 (5 bases). Germline V CDR1 and CDR2: MNHEY, SMNVEV (reference sequence). The CDR3 extends over 18 amino acids. The V end was cut by 1 base, the J end by 4 bases, with 23 bases between. CDR3 region: CASSLYTPRQWYGYEQYF. The CDR3 DNA sequence: TGTGCCAGCAGTTTATATACCCCCCGACAGTGGTACGGGTACGAGCAGTACTTC.

V usage is TRBV4-2 and J usage is TRBJ2-1, with 10 nucleotides matching TRBD2. Losses at the gene ends were 4 bases for V and 7 bases for J; bases not matched to a gene: 1. The CDR3 extends over 13 amino acids. The germline V gene encodes CDR1 LGHNA and CDR2 YNFKEQ. Here the CDR3 reads CASSRSGGNEQFF. The CDR3 nucleotides are TGTGCCAGCAGCCGTAGCGGGGGGAATGAGCAGTTCTTC.

The chain is built from TRBV5-1 and TRBJ1-2, with TRBD1 matching 7 bases. The CDR3 is 15 residues long. V shed 0 bases and J 2 bases; nucleotides not matched to a gene: 4. Per the germline V gene, CDR1 is SGHRS and CDR2 is YFSETQ. CDR3 sequence reads: CASSLEGQKNYGYTF. The DNA of the CDR3 is TGCGCCAGCAGCTTGGAGGGACAGAAAAACTATGGCTACACCTTC.

The chain combines TRBV7-6 with TRBJ2-6; 7 bases are a match to TRBD1. Germline V gene sequence: CDR1 SGHVS, CDR2 FNYEAQ. After removal of 5 bases from V and 1 base from J, the junction contained 11 bases not matched to a gene. CDR3 size: 18 residues. The CDR3 sequence is CASSIRQGLGSGANVLTF. In nucleotides, the CDR3 is TGTGCCAGCAGCATCAGACAGGGCCTCGGTTCTGGGGCCAACGTCCTGACTTTC.

The gene calls are TRBV7-2 and TRBJ1-2, with D possibly matching TRBD1 (6 bases). V dropped 0 bases and J dropped 2 bases, with 7 bases sitting between them. Germline values: CDR1 SGHTA, CDR2 FQGNSA. The CDR3 loop spans 14 amino acids. The CDR3 region has the DNA TGTGCCAGCAGCTTAGCCCAGGGGAACTATGGCTACACCTTC. This encodes CASSLAQGNYGYTF.